These 18 T cell receptor beta chains share one sample of origin, sequenced in a study of blood T cell repertoires in COVID-19. Method: immunoSEQ multiplex PCR; TCRdb's copy keeps in-frame clones and lacks some. This sample has 90,000 to 120,000 clones, with about 91% found just once. Sequences were obtained from peripheral blood. All receptors derive from a human donor in a cohort sampled during active COVID-19.

The CDR3 protein is CASSLSAGNYGYTF. The CDR3 region has the DNA TGTGCCAGCAGCTTAAGCGCAGGGAACTATGGCTACACCTTC. The chain employs TRBV11-2 and TRBJ1-2, with D possibly being TRBD1 (5 bases). Deletions cut 2 bases from V and 2 bases from J, with 9 bases between. Germline V gene lookup returns CDR1 SGHAT and CDR2 FQNNGV. The CDR3 contains 14 residues.

In its sample, this clone was seen a few times. The rearrangement joins TRBV19 to TRBJ1-2; no clear D gene. The CDR3 is 18 amino acids. V lost 3 bases and J lost 0, with 20 bases in between. Germline V gene sequence: CDR1 LNHDA, CDR2 SQIVND (reference sequence). The CDR3 reads CASSMVVSVVSSNYGYTF. The DNA of the CDR3 is TGTGCCAGTAGTATGGTGGTATCCGTAGTTTCATCTAACTATGGCTACACCTTC.

The rearrangement links TRBV18 to TRBJ2-6; 7 positions match TRBD2. The CDR3 is 17 amino acids. The germline gives CDR1 KGHSH, CDR2 LQKENI. The J segment lost 4 bases and the V segment lost 6 bases, leaving 12 bases of the junction unmatched. The CDR3, as DNA: TGTGCCAGCTCGAACGGGGGGATATTAACGGGGGCCAACGTCCTGACTTTC. As protein: CASSNGGILTGANVLTF.

This sequence joins TRBV19 and TRBJ1-6; D possibly corresponds to TRBD1 (5 bases). The ends were cut back, 6 bases at V and 10 bases at J, with 13 bases in the middle. Looked up from germline, CDR1 is LNHDA and CDR2 is SQIVND (reference sequence). This CDR3 region has 13 residues. The CDR3 reads CASRDKWGSPLHF. The CDR3 nucleotides are TGTGCCAGTAGGGACAAGTGGGGCTCACCCCTCCACTTT.

The chain joins TRBV19 to TRBJ1-1; D gene ambiguous. V dropped 8 bases and J dropped 3 bases, with 16 bases sitting between them. Per the germline V gene, CDR1 is LNHDA and CDR2 is SQIVND (reference sequence). The CDR3 loop spans 14 amino acids. CDR3 sequence: CASLAIEPYTEAFF. In DNA form, the CDR3 reads TGTGCCAGTCTCGCGATCGAGCCATACACTGAAGCTTTCTTT.

This clone occurred once. This chain uses TRBV5-1 with TRBJ1-2; D not resolved. The V and J ends lost 0 bases and 3 bases respectively, with 6 bases between them. This CDR3 contains 13 residues. Germline V gene sequence: CDR1 SGHRS, CDR2 YFSETQ. The CDR3 nucleotides are TGCGCCAGCAGCTTGGAATCGGACTATGGCTACACCTTC. Its protein is CASSLESDYGYTF.

This rearrangement joins TRBV6-6 to TRBJ1-5; 8 bases match TRBD1. V lost 7 bases to trimming and J lost 7 bases; unmatched junction nucleotides: 6. Germline lookup yields CDR1 MNHNY and CDR2 SVGAGI (reference sequence). The length of the CDR3 is 13 residues. The CDR3: CASTGQGGQPQHF. The CDR3 DNA reads TGTGCCAGCACCGGACAGGGCGGCCAGCCCCAGCATTTT.

The V call is TRBV9, the J call TRBJ1-1; 10 bases map to TRBD1. In germline, CDR1 is SGDLS, CDR2 YYNGEE. The junction had 4 bases not matched to a gene; V was cut back by 2 bases and J by 0 bases. This CDR3 contains 16 residues. The CDR3 region is CASSVGTGVMNTEAFF. The CDR3 DNA follows: TGTGCCAGCAGCGTCGGGACAGGGGTCATGAACACTGAAGCTTTCTTT.

V and J are TRBV7-8 and TRBJ2-7, with 7 bases aligning to TRBD1. From germline, CDR1 is SGHVS and CDR2 FQNEAQ. CDR3 length: 11 residues. This CDR3 reads CATTGSYEQYF. Written as DNA, the CDR3 is TGTGCTACGACAGGGTCCTACGAGCAGTACTTC. Together with reference TRBV7-8 and TRBJ2-7, the CDR3 gives the full variable domain: GAGVSQSPRYKVAKRGQDVALRCDPISGHVSLFWYQQALGQGPEFLTYFQNEAQLDKSGLPSDRFFAERPEGSVSTLKIQRTQQEDSAVYLCATTGSYEQYFGPGTRLTVT.

The rearrangement joins TRBV19 to TRBJ2-1, with D possibly being TRBD1 (5 bases). Per germline, CDR1 LNHDA and CDR2 SQIVND (reference sequence). This CDR3 spans 15 amino acids. V lost 8 bases and J 3 bases, leaving 17 bases between the germline ends. The CDR3, as DNA: TGTGCCAGTGCACAGGAACCCCATTACTACAATGAGCAGTTCTTC. Translated, it gives CASAQEPHYYNEQFF. Full variable domain (missing parts from reference TRBV19 and TRBJ2-1): DGGITQSPKYLFRKEGQNVTLSCEQNLNHDAMYWYRQDPGQGLRLIYYSQIVNDFQKGDIAEGYSVSREKKESFPLTVTSAQKNPTAFYLCASAQEPHYYNEQFFGPGTRLTVL.

The genes are TRBV9 and TRBJ1-1; the match to TRBD1 covers 9 bases. The CDR3 runs 14 residues. The V gene end was trimmed by 4 bases and the J gene end by 3 bases; junction bases not matched to a gene: 4. CDR1 is SGDLS, CDR2 YYNGEE, per germline. The CDR3 reads CASSFRQGDTEAFF. In DNA, the CDR3 is TGTGCCAGCAGCTTTCGACAGGGGGACACTGAAGCTTTCTTT. The full variable domain, in which reference TRBV9 and TRBJ1-1 provide the parts outside the CDR3, is DSGVTQTPKHLITATGQRVTLRCSPRSGDLSVYWYQQSLDQGLQFLIQYYNGEERAKGNILERFSAQQFPDLHSELNLSSLELGDSALYFCASSFRQGDTEAFFGQGTRLTVV.

V usage is TRBV5-6 and J usage is TRBJ2-1, with a tentative D call TRBD2 (5 bases). V lost 1 base and J lost 7, with 9 bases in between. The CDR3 is made up of 13 amino acids. Germline CDR1 SGHDT, CDR2 YYEEEE. The CDR3 bases are TGTGCCAGCAGCTTGACTAGTTTGAATGAGCAGTTCTTC. Translation: CASSLTSLNEQFF.

The gene calls are TRBV5-1 and TRBJ2-7, with a weak D call TRBD1 (5 bases). Trimming took 4 bases from V and 3 from J, leaving 8 bases between them. CDR1 SGHRS and CDR2 YFSETQ come from the germline V gene. The CDR3 length is 12 residues. The CDR3: CASSPGYYEQYF. The CDR3 DNA reads TGCGCCAGCAGCCCAGGGTACTACGAGCAGTACTTC. The full variable domain, completed using reference TRBV5-1 and TRBJ2-7, is KAGVTQTPRYLIKTRGQQVTLSCSPISGHRSVSWYQQTPGQGLQFLFEYFSETQRNKGNFPGRFSGRQFSNSRSEMNVSTLELGDSALYLCASSPGYYEQYFGPGTRLTVT.

CDR3 DNA sequence: TGTGCCAGCAGCCAAGATGCGGGGCAAGAGACCCAGTACTTC. It encodes CASSQDAGQETQYF. This rearrangement joins TRBV4-2 to TRBJ2-5, with a weak D call TRBD2 (6 bases). Trimming shortened V by 0 bases and J by 2 bases, and 7 bases separated the two germline ends. The CDR3 length is 14 residues. Germline-derived CDR1 and CDR2 are LGHNA and YNFKEQ.

The chain carries TRBV30 and TRBJ1-6; no definite D call. Germline assignment: CDR1 GTSNPN and CDR2 SVGIG (reference sequence). Trimming removed 2 bases from V and 5 bases from J, with 4 bases in between. The CDR3 loop spans 12 amino acids. CDR3 sequence reads: CAWSINNSPLHF. CDR3 nucleotides: TGTGCCTGGAGTATCAATAATTCACCCCTCCACTTT.

The chain employs TRBV9 and TRBJ2-7; 8 bases are shared with TRBD1. There are 14 residues in the CDR3. Germline values: CDR1 SGDLS, CDR2 YYNGEE. The J segment lost 6 bases and the V segment lost 0 bases, leaving 5 bases of the junction unmatched. CDR3 coding DNA: TGTGCCAGCAGCGTAGGCGTGACAGGGGTCGAGCAGTACTTC. This gives the protein CASSVGVTGVEQYF.

This rearrangement joins TRBV2 to TRBJ2-2, with TRBD2 identical over 9 bases. Germline V CDR1 and CDR2: SNHLY, FYNNEI. V lost 3 bases to trimming and J lost 2 bases; unmatched junction nucleotides: 7. The CDR3 spans 17 residues. Written as DNA, the CDR3 is TGTGCCAGCAGTGAGTCGCTAGCGGGACGTAACACCGGGGAGCTGTTTTTT. It encodes CASSESLAGRNTGELFF. Based on the CDR3 plus reference TRBV2 and TRBJ2-2, the full variable domain is EPEVTQTPSHQVTQMGQEVILRCVPISNHLYFYWYRQILGQKVEFLVSFYNNEISEKSEIFDDQFSVERPDGSNFTLKIRSTKLEDSAMYFCASSESLAGRNTGELFFGEGSRLTVL.

The rearrangement uses TRBV30 and TRBJ2-1; TRBD2 matches 8 bases. V dropped 3 bases and J dropped 0; count of bases not matched to a gene: 10. Germline CDR1 is GTSNPN and CDR2 is SVGIG (reference sequence). This CDR3 has 17 residues. CDR3 nucleotide sequence: TGTGCCTGGAGGGAACGCTTAGCGGGAAGCTCCTACAATGAGCAGTTCTTC. Translating gives CAWRERLAGSSYNEQFF.